This entry lists 27 T cell receptor beta chains sequenced from one sample in a study of Ad26.COV2.S vaccination and SARS-CoV-2 variants. The treatment denotes: over 15 received Ad26.COV2.S at low or high dose, single or two shots; a few received placebo; per-sample allocation not given. The samples date from day 63 after the first vaccine or placebo injection. Assay: immunoSEQ multiplex PCR; the TCRdb copy retains only in-frame clones and omits some. The table includes roughly 400,000 clones, about 90% detected once. The starting material was peripheral blood, obtained in a trial of Ad26.COV2.S vaccine versus placebo. The receptors come from a person aged 18 to 65 who received the Ad26.COV2.S COVID-19 vaccine or a placebo.

The chain couples TRBV27 to TRBJ2-7; the D gene is possibly TRBD1 (6 bases). The germline V gene encodes CDR1 MNHEY and CDR2 SMNVEV (reference sequence). V lost 7 bases and J lost 3, with 13 bases in between. The CDR3 consists of 13 residues. As DNA, the CDR3 is TGTGCCAGCAAGGGGGTAGGGAACTACGAGCAGTACTTC. This translates into CASKGVGNYEQYF.

The sample holds one count of this clone. The V and J genes are TRBV19 and TRBJ2-1, with TRBD2 identical over 8 bases. The CDR3 length is 16 residues. Trimming took 5 bases from V and 1 from J; bases not matched to a gene: 7. CDR1 is LNHDA, CDR2 SQIVND, per germline (reference sequence). This chain's CDR3 is CASSPRTSRSYNEQFF. CDR3 sequence (DNA): TGTGCCAGTAGTCCACGGACTAGCAGGTCCTACAATGAGCAGTTCTTC.

The gene calls are TRBV5-1 and TRBJ1-1, with TRBD1 identical over 10 bases. The J segment lost 5 bases and the V segment lost 0 bases, leaving 4 bases of the junction unmatched. The CDR3 is 15 residues long. The germline gives CDR1 SGHRS, CDR2 YFSETQ. CDR3 residues: CASSLAGTGETEAFF. CDR3 in DNA: TGCGCCAGCAGCTTGGCCGGGACAGGGGAGACTGAAGCTTTCTTT.

V gene TRBV7-8 combines with J gene TRBJ2-1; D is perhaps TRBD2 (5 bases). CDR1 SGHVS and CDR2 FQNEAQ come from the germline V gene. This CDR3 is 15 amino acids long. V was cut by 3 bases and J by 4 bases, with 13 bases left in between. This CDR3 is CASSFLGLEYNEQFF. The CDR3 DNA sequence: TGTGCCAGCAGCTTCCTAGGACTGGAATACAATGAGCAGTTCTTC.

V usage is TRBV7-6 and J usage is TRBJ1-3; no clear D gene. The CDR3 is 16 residues long. Germline lookup yields CDR1 SGHVS and CDR2 FNYEAQ. V was clipped by 1 base and J by 0 bases, with 10 bases between them. CDR3 sequence (DNA): TGTGCCAGCAGCTTAGAAGCGGTACCCTCTGGAAACACCATATATTTT. Translating it yields CASSLEAVPSGNTIYF.

This rearrangement joins TRBV19 to TRBJ2-1; 11 bases match TRBD2. The germline V gene has CDR1 LNHDA and CDR2 SQIVND (reference sequence). J lost 6 bases, V lost 6 bases, and 10 bases had no gene match. This CDR3 has 16 amino acids. CDR3 coding DNA: TGTGCCAGTAGATATCTAGCGGGGGGAAGTTTCAATGAGCAGTTCTTC. Translation: CASRYLAGGSFNEQFF.

The V gene is TRBV4-3, the J gene TRBJ1-2, with 7 nucleotides matching TRBD1. Germline V gene lookup returns CDR1 LGHNA and CDR2 YSLEER. CDR3 length equals 14 residues. J lost 5 bases, V lost 0 bases, and 3 bases had no gene match. The CDR3, as DNA: TGCGCCAGCAGCCAAGAGACGACAGGGTATGGCTACACCTTC. Translation gives CASSQETTGYGYTF.

The chain combines TRBV11-2 with TRBJ1-2, with a possible D match to TRBD1 (6 bases). There are 14 residues in the CDR3. V was clipped by 3 bases and J by 0 bases, with 8 bases between them. The germline CDR1 and CDR2 sequences are SGHAT and FQNNGV. DNA of the CDR3: TGTGCCAGCAGCTTCCCAGGGGCTAACTATGGCTACACCTTC. Translated, it gives CASSFPGANYGYTF.

This clone was seen a single time. The V gene is TRBV29-1, the J gene TRBJ1-1, with D perhaps TRBD1 (5 bases). Trimming took off 7 bases at V and 1 base at J, with 16 bases between the two ends. Per germline, CDR1 SQVTM and CDR2 ANQGSEA. The CDR3 sequence is 14 residues long. CDR3: CSANSRVPNTEAFF. Written as DNA, the CDR3 is TGCAGCGCGAACTCCAGGGTACCGAACACTGAAGCTTTCTTT. Full variable domain (remainder filled in from reference TRBV29-1 and TRBJ1-1): SAVISQKPSRDICQRGTSLTIQCQVDSQVTMMFWYRQQPGQSLTLIATANQGSEATYESGFVIDKFPISRPNLTFSTLTVSNMSPEDSSIYLCSANSRVPNTEAFFGQGTRLTVV.

The chain couples TRBV5-1 to TRBJ1-1; 9 bases line up with TRBD1. The junction had 8 bases not matched to a gene; V was cut back by 0 bases and J by 11 bases. This CDR3 contains 14 residues. In germline, CDR1 is SGHRS, CDR2 YFSETQ. In DNA, the CDR3 is TGCGCCAGCAGCTTGGTGGGACAGGGAGGATACGCTTTCTTT. Its protein product is CASSLVGQGGYAFF.

The V gene is TRBV27, the J gene TRBJ1-2; 9 nucleotides agree with TRBD1. The CDR3 totals 13 residues. Germline loops: CDR1 MNHEY, CDR2 SMNVEV (reference sequence). Trimming cost V 5 bases and J 11 bases; bases outside gene matches: 9. CDR3 nucleotide sequence: TGTGCCAGCAGTCCCCGGACAGGGGAAGGTTACACCTTC. Amino acid sequence: CASSPRTGEGYTF.

J is TRBJ2-1 and V is TRBV5-6, with 9 bases fitting TRBD1. The CDR3 loop spans 15 amino acids. The trim removed 2 bases at V and 4 bases at J, leaving 4 bases unmatched. Germline CDR1 is SGHDT and CDR2 is YYEEEE. This chain's CDR3 is CASSFRDRAYNEQFF. The CDR3 DNA sequence: TGTGCCAGCAGCTTCCGGGACAGGGCATACAATGAGCAGTTCTTC. The full variable domain, its missing parts supplied by reference TRBV5-6 and TRBJ2-1, is DAGVTQSPTHLIKTRGQQVTLRCSPKSGHDTVSWYQQALGQGPQFIFQYYEEEERQRGNFPDRFSGHQFPNYSSELNVNALLLGDSALYLCASSFRDRAYNEQFFGPGTRLTVL.

The chain combines TRBV9 with TRBJ1-2; TRBD1 is a possible D gene (5 bases). The CDR3 covers 15 residues. CDR1 is SGDLS and CDR2 is YYNGEE in the germline V gene. The V and J ends lost 4 bases and 4 bases respectively, with 17 bases between them. The CDR3 loop reads CASSYAGFSLYGYTF. The CDR3 DNA reads as TGTGCCAGCAGCTACGCAGGGTTTTCACTCTATGGCTACACCTTC.

This chain links TRBV6-2 or TRBV6-3 with TRBJ2-1, with TRBD2 matching 12 bases. Germline assignment: CDR1 MNHEY and CDR2 SVGEGT. Unmatched junction bases numbered 5, after V lost 5 bases and J lost 6 bases. The CDR3 runs to 15 residues. The DNA of the CDR3 is TGTGCCAGCAGTCAGCTAGCGGGGGGGCCCAATGAGCAGTTCTTC. It is translated as CASSQLAGGPNEQFF.

The chain employs TRBV7-2 and TRBJ2-1; D gene unclear. V gave up 2 bases and J gave up 0 bases, with 5 bases separating them. The CDR3 runs to 14 residues. The V gene's germline CDR1 is SGHTA and CDR2 FQGNSA. The DNA of the CDR3 is TGTGCCAGCAGCTTAATGAGCTCCTACAATGAGCAGTTCTTC. Amino acid sequence: CASSLMSSYNEQFF.

The J gene is TRBJ2-1, the V gene TRBV5-1, with TRBD1 as a possible D gene (5 bases). The V gene lost 5 bases and the J gene lost 6 bases, with 12 bases spanning the gap. In germline, CDR1 is SGHRS, CDR2 YFSETQ. The CDR3 runs to 13 residues. The CDR3 region is CASRLWGSNEQFF. CDR3 bases: TGCGCCAGCAGACTCTGGGGCTCCAATGAGCAGTTCTTC. Using reference TRBV5-1 and TRBJ2-1 for the parts outside the CDR3, the full variable domain is KAGVTQTPRYLIKTRGQQVTLSCSPISGHRSVSWYQQTPGQGLQFLFEYFSETQRNKGNFPGRFSGRQFSNSRSEMNVSTLELGDSALYLCASRLWGSNEQFFGPGTRLTVL.

The V gene is TRBV28, the J gene TRBJ2-7, with D perhaps TRBD2 (5 bases). CDR1 and CDR2 (germline): MDHEN, SYDVKM. V gave up 11 bases and J gave up 3 bases, with 17 bases separating them. This CDR3 spans 13 amino acids. The CDR3: CASRDTNLYEQYF. CDR3 nucleotide sequence: TGTGCCTCCCGGGATACCAACCTCTACGAGCAGTACTTC.

The chain links TRBV27 to TRBJ2-5; D possibly matches TRBD1 or TRBD2 (5 bases each). CDR3 size: 17 residues. Germline assignment: CDR1 MNHEY and CDR2 SMNVEV (reference sequence). V was cut by 5 bases and J by 4 bases, with 23 bases left in between. CDR3 protein: CASSRFRVQVGGETQYF. The CDR3 nucleotides read TGTGCCAGCAGTCGTTTTCGGGTTCAGGTTGGGGGAGAGACCCAGTACTTC.

The count of this clone is one. The chain employs TRBV19 and TRBJ2-7; 7 bases fit TRBD1. CDR1 is LNHDA, CDR2 SQIVND, per germline (reference sequence). The V gene end was trimmed by 5 bases and the J gene end by 3 bases; junction bases not matched to a gene: 7. CDR3 length equals 14 residues. CDR3 bases: TGTGCCAGTAGTTACGCCGGGACAGTCTACGAGCAGTACTTC. This gives the protein CASSYAGTVYEQYF.

The rearrangement links TRBV7-8 to TRBJ1-1, with D possibly TRBD1 on 6 matching bases. V was cut by 4 bases and J by 0 bases, with 15 bases left in between. The CDR3 is made up of 16 amino acids. From germline, CDR1 is SGHVS and CDR2 FQNEAQ. This CDR3 reads CASSSSWGRMNTEAFF. CDR3 nucleotide sequence: TGTGCCAGCAGCTCCAGTTGGGGGCGAATGAACACTGAAGCTTTCTTT.

This chain joins TRBV29-1 and TRBJ2-3, with D possibly matching TRBD2 (5 bases). Per germline, CDR1 SQVTM and CDR2 ANQGSEA. With 7 bases removed from V and 2 bases from J, the gap between germline ends came to 10 bases. The CDR3 sequence is 12 residues long. CDR3 DNA: TGCAGCGCTACTAGTTCCACAGATACGCAGTATTTT. It codes for CSATSSTDTQYF.

The rearrangement uses TRBV7-6 and TRBJ2-7; the D is unclear. The ends were cut back, 3 bases at V and 3 bases at J, with 15 bases in the middle. Germline assignment: CDR1 SGHVS and CDR2 FNYEAQ. This CDR3 region has 15 residues. CDR3 DNA: TGTGCCAGCAGCTTGGAGCAAGCCTACGGCTACGAGCAGTACTTC. Translated: CASSLEQAYGYEQYF.

This chain links TRBV7-2 with TRBJ2-4; D unclear. Germline V gene data show CDR1 as SGHTA and CDR2 as FQGNSA. V gave up 1 base and J gave up 0 bases, with 13 bases separating them. This CDR3 region has 17 residues. The CDR3 spells CASSLEARLIAKNIQYF. As DNA, the CDR3 is TGTGCCAGCAGCTTAGAGGCTAGGCTCATAGCCAAAAACATTCAGTACTTC.

The rearrangement links TRBV18 to TRBJ2-1, with 16 bases fitting TRBD2. After removal of 0 bases from V and 8 bases from J, the junction contained 1 base not matched to a gene. Germline V gene data show CDR1 as KGHSH and CDR2 as LQKENI. This CDR3 has 16 residues. CDR3 bases: TGTGCCAGCTCACCACCGGGACTAGCGGGGGGGGATGAGCAGTTCTTC. It yields the protein CASSPPGLAGGDEQFF.

This chain uses TRBV5-4 with TRBJ2-5; 9 nucleotides match TRBD2. The CDR3 is made up of 14 amino acids. Looked up from germline, CDR1 is SGHNT and CDR2 is YYREEE (reference sequence). V lost 6 bases and J lost 5; bases outside the gene matches: 8. The CDR3 nucleotides are TGTGCCAGCAAGACAGCGGGGGGTGGGGAGACCCAGTACTTC. This encodes CASKTAGGGETQYF.

The chain carries TRBV18 and TRBJ1-5; weak D call: TRBD1 (5 bases). This CDR3 has 15 residues. Germline V CDR1 and CDR2: KGHSH, LQKENI. V lost 3 bases and J lost 4, with 13 bases in between. CDR3: CASSPETAENQPQHF. In nucleotides, the CDR3 is TGTGCCAGCTCACCCGAGACAGCTGAGAATCAGCCCCAGCATTTT.

The chain uses TRBV29-1 and TRBJ2-3; D is unclear. The CDR3 runs 13 residues. Germline CDR1 reads SQVTM; CDR2 reads ANQGSEA. V was cut by 7 bases and J by 3 bases, with 14 bases left in between. The CDR3 DNA reads TGCAGCGGATACCTAGTCGGAACAGATACGCAGTATTTT. Protein sequence: CSGYLVGTDTQYF.